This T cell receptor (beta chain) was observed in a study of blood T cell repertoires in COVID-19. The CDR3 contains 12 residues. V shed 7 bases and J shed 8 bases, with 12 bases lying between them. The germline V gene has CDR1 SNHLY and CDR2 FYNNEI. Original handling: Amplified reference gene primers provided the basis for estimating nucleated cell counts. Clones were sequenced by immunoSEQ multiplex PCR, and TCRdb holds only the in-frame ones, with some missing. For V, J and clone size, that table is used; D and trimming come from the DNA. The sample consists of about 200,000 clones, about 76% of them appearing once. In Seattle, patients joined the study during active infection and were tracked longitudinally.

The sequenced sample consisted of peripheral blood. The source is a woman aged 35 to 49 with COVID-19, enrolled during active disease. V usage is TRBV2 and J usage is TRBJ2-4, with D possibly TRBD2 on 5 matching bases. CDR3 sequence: CASMRNGDIQYF. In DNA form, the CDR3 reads TGTGCCAGCATGAGGAACGGGGACATTCAGTACTTC.